These T cell receptor beta chains were read from a single sample in a study of blood T cell repertoires in COVID-19. The protocol was immunoSEQ multiplex PCR, while the TCRdb copy is restricted to in-frame clones and leaves out a portion. Of 35,000 to 45,000 clones in the sample, around 85% were seen once. The sequenced sample consisted of peripheral blood. Receptors originate from a human donor in a cohort sampled during active COVID-19. The CDR3 runs from the conserved cysteine through the conserved F or W. A D gene is named only where the DNA matches it firmly. Clone size is not always given. Where it is, it says once, few, many or a class for expanded clones.

once	.	TRBV30	TRBJ2-3	CAWSVEMAGSTDTQYF	TGTGCCTGGAGTGTGGAAATGGCAGGTAGCACAGATACGCAGTATTTT
.	.	TRBV5-1	TRBJ1-1	CASSSRRGRETEAFF	TGCGCCAGCAGCTCAAGAAGGGGAAGAGAGACTGAAGCTTTCTTT
.	TRBD2	TRBV5-5	TRBJ2-7	CASSLSLAGGSSYEQYF	TGTGCCAGCAGCTTGAGCCTAGCGGGAGGAAGCTCCTACGAGCAGTACTTC
.	.	TRBV7-9	TRBJ2-3	CASSSSEEGPDTQYF	TGTGCCAGCAGCTCTAGTGAAGAGGGCCCCGATACGCAGTATTTT
.	.	TRBV18	TRBJ2-3	CASSQGLTTSTDTQYF	TGTGCCAGCTCACAAGGACTAACCACTAGCACAGATACGCAGTATTTT
.	.	TRBV30	TRBJ1-2	CAWAQNYGYTF	TGTGCCTGGGCACAAAACTATGGCTACACCTTC
.	.	TRBV6-2/TRBV6-3	TRBJ2-3	CASSYPIGLPLEDTQYF	TGTGCCAGCAGTTACCCCATCGGACTCCCGCTCGAAGATACGCAGTATTTT
.	TRBD1	TRBV19	TRBJ2-2	CASRLTGDTGELFF	TGTGCCAGTAGACTCACAGGGGACACCGGGGAGCTGTTTTTT
few	.	TRBV7-9	TRBJ1-5	CASSQTGSNQPQHF	TGTGCCAGCAGCCAGACAGGTAGCAATCAGCCCCAGCATTTT
.	.	TRBV12-5	TRBJ1-2	CASGLDLTGGYTF	TGTGCTAGTGGTTTGGACCTGACGGGGGGCTACACCTTC
.	.	TRBV30	TRBJ1-2	CAWSVVGGRLYTF	TGTGCCTGGAGTGTGGTCGGGGGACGCCTCTACACCTTC
.	TRBD1	TRBV29-1	TRBJ1-5	CSVGQGGNQPQHF	TGCAGCGTTGGACAGGGTGGCAATCAGCCCCAGCATTTT
.	.	TRBV25-1	TRBJ1-3	CASSGTATSSGNTIYF	TGTGCCAGCAGTGGGACAGCGACAAGCTCTGGAAACACCATATATTTT
.	TRBD1	TRBV7-9	TRBJ2-7	CASSALRDRAGEQYF	TGTGCCAGCAGCGCACTCCGGGACAGGGCCGGCGAGCAGTACTTC
.	.	TRBV4-1	TRBJ2-2	CASSQVEARANTGELFF	TGCGCCAGCAGCCAAGTGGAGGCCCGGGCGAACACCGGGGAGCTGTTTTTT
.	.	TRBV4-3	TRBJ1-2	CASSQEAVGTFYGYTF	TGCGCCAGCAGCCAAGAAGCGGTCGGTACCTTCTATGGCTACACCTTC
.	.	TRBV19	TRBJ1-1	CASSIGGGQIMNTEAFF	TGTGCCAGTAGTATTGGCGGCGGCCAAATCATGAACACTGAAGCTTTCTTT
.	.	TRBV2	TRBJ2-2	CASRADTITGELFF	TGTGCCAGCAGGGCGGACACCATCACCGGGGAGCTGTTTTTT
.	.	TRBV11-2	TRBJ2-2	CASSRGSTGELFF	TGTGCCAGCAGCCGAGGGAGCACCGGGGAGCTGTTTTTT
once	.	TRBV19	TRBJ1-2	CASSSGSGSYGYTF	TGTGCCAGTAGTAGCGGCAGCGGGAGTTATGGCTACACCTTC
.	.	TRBV6-5	TRBJ1-1	CASRQGLSEAFF	TGTGCCAGCAGGCAGGGGTTATCTGAAGCTTTCTTT
once	.	TRBV25-1	TRBJ2-3	CASSYSTGLQYF	TGTGCCAGCAGTTATAGTACAGGTCTTCAGTATTTT
.	TRBD2	TRBV5-1	TRBJ2-5	CASSLAGLAGAGETQYF	TGCGCCAGCAGCTTGGCGGGACTAGCGGGAGCAGGGGAGACCCAGTACTTC
few	TRBD1	TRBV2	TRBJ1-2	CASQGQGGYGYTF	TGTGCCAGCCAGGGACAGGGAGGCTATGGCTACACCTTC